Below, 24 T cell receptor beta chains from the same sample are listed, as sequenced in a study of patients and donors after allogeneic stem cell transplantation. MiXCR was run by TCRdb on the RT-PCR reads, yielding one entry per CDR3 protein. The sample consists of some 880,000 distinct CDR3 sequences, 15% to 20% of them appearing once. What was sequenced was blood, either unsorted or a sorted T cell fraction (not recorded which). The source is a human donor who was either an allogeneic HSCT recipient or a stem cell or donor lymphocyte infusion donor (not recorded which). It is not recorded whose cells these are; they may come from a transplant donor.

The sample holds a few counts of this clonotype. The chain recombines TRBV9 with TRBJ2-1; D uncertain. CDR1 is SGDLS and CDR2 is YYNGEE in the germline V gene. The CDR3 is 13 residues long. The V end lost 0 bases, the J end lost 4 bases, and 5 bases lay between the germline ends. The CDR3 coding sequence is TGTGCCAGCAGCGTAGAGCCTTACAATGAGCAGTTCTTC. Translated, it gives CASSVEPYNEQFF. Full variable domain (outside the CDR3, taken from reference TRBV9 and TRBJ2-1): DSGVTQTPKHLITATGQRVTLRCSPRSGDLSVYWYQQSLDQGLQFLIQYYNGEERAKGNILERFSAQQFPDLHSELNLSSLELGDSALYFCASSVEPYNEQFFGPGTRLTVL.

This chain links TRBV6-2 or TRBV6-3 with TRBJ2-2; D remains ambiguous. The CDR3 contains 12 residues. The germline V gene encodes CDR1 MNHEY and CDR2 SVGEGT. The ends were cut back, 7 bases at V and 7 bases at J, with 10 bases in the middle. The CDR3: CASKGPFGELFF. The DNA for the CDR3 is TGTGCCAGCAAGGGTCCGTTCGGGGAGCTGTTTTTT.

A remark on this clonotype: The CDR3 carries no conserved terminal phenylalanine or tryptophan, so it likely arises from a read error. The genes are TRBV12-3 or TRBV12-4 and TRBJ1-5; tentative D call: TRBD1 (5 bases). This CDR3 is built from 15 residues. The ends were cut back, 3 bases at V and 4 bases at J, with 13 bases in the middle. This chain's CDR3 is CASSLSAGRNQPQHL. In nucleotides, the CDR3 is TGTGCCAGCAGTTTGTCAGCAGGGAGAAATCAGCCCCAGCATTTA.

This clonotype was picked up a small number of times. The chain has TRBV20-1 and TRBJ2-7; 11 bases fit TRBD1. With V trimmed by 6 bases and J by 6 bases, 7 bases remained unmatched. The length of the CDR3 is 13 residues. Germline V lookup: CDR1 DFQATT, CDR2 SNEGSKA (reference sequence). The CDR3 region is CSAISGTGGEQYF. The CDR3 nucleotides are TGCAGTGCAATTTCCGGGACAGGGGGCGAGCAGTACTTC.

The V call is TRBV6-2 or TRBV6-3, the J call TRBJ2-7, with D possibly TRBD1 on 6 matching bases. CDR1 and CDR2 from the germline V gene are MNHEY and SVGEGT. This CDR3 contains 13 residues. Deletions cut 2 bases from V and 2 bases from J, with 7 bases between. The CDR3 region is CASSYGTPYEQYF. In nucleotides, the CDR3 is TGTGCCAGCAGTTACGGGACACCCTACGAGCAGTACTTC.

This sequence joins TRBV12-3 or TRBV12-4 and TRBJ2-2; possible D gene TRBD1, 6 bases. Trimming shortened V by 5 bases and J by 8 bases, and 18 bases separated the two germline ends. The CDR3 length is 15 residues. For the CDR3, the DNA is TGTGCCAGCAGTAAGGGGACATGGCGGTCGGGGGAGCTGTTTTTT. As protein: CASSKGTWRSGELFF.

This clonotype was detected only a few times. This chain links TRBV6-4 with TRBJ1-1, with D maybe TRBD1 (6 bases). Per the germline V gene, CDR1 is MRHNA and CDR2 is SNTAGT. The CDR3 loop spans 14 amino acids. Trimming took off 3 bases at V and 11 bases at J, with 19 bases between the two ends. The CDR3 DNA sequence: TGTGCCAGCAGTGAAAGGCTGGGGGCGCGACGGGCTTTCTTT. Translation: CASSERLGARRAFF.

This clonotype was seen at least ten times. V and J are TRBV29-1 and TRBJ1-6; D remains ambiguous. The CDR3 totals 13 residues. Between the trimmed V and J ends, which lost 7 bases and 7 bases, there was a span of 14 bases. CDR1 and CDR2 (germline): SQVTM, ANQGSEA. CDR3 loop: CSAAEFVNSPLHF. In nucleotides, the CDR3 is TGCAGCGCTGCGGAATTCGTGAATTCACCCCTCCACTTT.

This chain links TRBV12-3 or TRBV12-4 with TRBJ2-3; TRBD1 might be the D (6 bases). The CDR3 extends over 13 amino acids. The V end was cut by 3 bases, the J end by 6 bases, with 10 bases between. CDR3 in DNA: TGTGCCAGCAGTTTGAAGGGGGTGGATACGCAGTATTTT. It yields the protein CASSLKGVDTQYF.

This clonotype has a handful of counts. The J gene is TRBJ2-5, the V gene TRBV20-1, with D possibly matching TRBD2 (6 bases). Trimming removed 4 bases from V and 4 bases from J, with 16 bases in between. CDR1 and CDR2 from the germline V gene are DFQATT and SNEGSKA (reference sequence). The CDR3 loop spans 14 amino acids. The CDR3 DNA follows: TGCAGTGCTAAAATAACGGGAGCGGGAGAGACCCAGTACTTC. The encoded protein is CSAKITGAGETQYF.

The J gene is TRBJ2-7, the V gene TRBV29-1; no clear D gene. V was pared by 5 bases and J by 5 bases, with 22 bases between. The CDR3 covers 15 residues. Germline V gene data show CDR1 as SQVTM and CDR2 as ANQGSEA. CDR3 sequence (DNA): TGCAGCGTTCGAAAACCGGGTCCTCAAGGCAACGAGCAGTACTTC. It translates to CSVRKPGPQGNEQYF.

In its sample, this clonotype was seen a few times. The chain combines TRBV9 with TRBJ2-3, with 8 bases aligning to TRBD2. The CDR3 has 15 residues. The V segment lost 6 bases and the J segment 2 bases; nucleotides outside the gene matches: 8. Per the germline V gene, CDR1 is SGDLS and CDR2 is YYNGEE. CDR3 DNA: TGTGCCAGCACCCCTAGCGGGCGTTTCACAGATACGCAGTATTTT. Residues: CASTPSGRFTDTQYF.

This clonotype was picked up a small number of times. The rearrangement links TRBV4-1 to TRBJ2-4, with D perhaps TRBD2 (5 bases). This CDR3 has 17 amino acids. The germline V gene encodes CDR1 MGHRA and CDR2 YSYEKL. V lost 1 base, J lost 0 bases, and 13 bases lay in between. CDR3 nucleotides: TGCGCCAGCAGCCAAGTAGCAGCGGACCTAGCCAAAAACATTCAGTACTTC. Its protein is CASSQVAADLAKNIQYF.

The chain couples TRBV5-1 to TRBJ2-7; D gene ambiguous. Trimming removed 1 base from V and 2 bases from J, with 10 bases in between. The CDR3 is 14 residues long. Germline values: CDR1 SGHRS, CDR2 YFSETQ. In nucleotides, the CDR3 is TGCGCCAGCAGCTTGCTCCAAGCTACCTACGAGCAGTACTTC. It is translated as CASSLLQATYEQYF.

This clonotype was detected a few times. V is TRBV27 and J is TRBJ1-2; D is ambiguous. V lost 7 bases and J 4 bases, leaving 16 bases between the germline ends. This CDR3 is 14 amino acids long. CDR1 is MNHEY, CDR2 SMNVEV, per germline (reference sequence). The CDR3 nucleotides are TGTGCCAGCACATCCGATCCGGGTTTCTATGGCTACACCTTC. Amino acid sequence: CASTSDPGFYGYTF.

The V call is TRBV12-3 or TRBV12-4, the J call TRBJ1-2; unclear D gene. The CDR3 runs to 13 residues. Trimming removed 7 bases from V and 8 bases from J, with 17 bases in between. The CDR3 region is CASTPPRSSGYTF. The CDR3 nucleotides are TGTGCCAGCACCCCCCCCCGCAGTAGCGGCTACACCTTC.

This clonotype was picked up a small number of times. V usage is TRBV20-1 and J usage is TRBJ2-7; D is possibly TRBD1 or TRBD2 (6 bases each). The V end was cut by 6 bases, the J end by 0 bases, with 18 bases between. Germline V CDR1 and CDR2: DFQATT, SNEGSKA (reference sequence). This CDR3 has 15 residues. The CDR3 here is CSAAGGRAYSYEQYF. CDR3 DNA: TGCAGTGCAGCTGGGGGGCGGGCCTACTCCTACGAGCAGTACTTC.

This clonotype has a handful of counts. This sequence joins TRBV5-1 and TRBJ2-6; D ambiguous. Per germline, CDR1 SGHRS and CDR2 YFSETQ. This CDR3 region has 14 residues. The ends were cut back, 0 bases at V and 4 bases at J, with 5 bases in the middle. The CDR3 loop is CASSLDAGANVLTF. As DNA, the CDR3 is TGCGCCAGCAGCTTGGACGCCGGGGCCAACGTCCTGACTTTC.

There are a few counts of this clonotype. The V call is TRBV14, the J call TRBJ2-7, with TRBD1 identical over 7 bases. V shed 4 bases, J shed 4 bases, and the junction held 10 bases outside the gene matches. This CDR3 spans 15 amino acids. Germline-derived CDR1 and CDR2 are SGHDN and FVKESK. The CDR3 nucleotides are TGTGCCAGCAGCCGACAGGGTAGATTTGAGTACGAGCAGTACTTC. This translates into CASSRQGRFEYEQYF.

This chain connects TRBV27 to TRBJ2-2, with D tentatively TRBD1 (5 bases). Trimming removed 4 bases from V and 1 base from J, with 10 bases in between. Germline V gene lookup returns CDR1 MNHEY and CDR2 SMNVEV (reference sequence). The CDR3 extends over 15 amino acids. The CDR3 is CASSSWQGNTGELFF. The CDR3 coding sequence is TGTGCCAGCAGTTCATGGCAGGGGAACACCGGGGAGCTGTTTTTT.

The chain combines TRBV29-1 with TRBJ2-3; D possibly matches TRBD1 or TRBD2 (5 bases each). Germline CDR1 reads SQVTM; CDR2 reads ANQGSEA. This CDR3 comprises 12 residues. V lost 4 bases to trimming and J lost 6 bases, with 11 bases between them. The CDR3 reads CSVVGGVDTQYF. CDR3 DNA: TGCAGCGTTGTTGGGGGAGTGGATACGCAGTATTTT.

This clonotype was observed a handful of times. The V call is TRBV29-1, the J call TRBJ1-2; D is unresolved. This CDR3 has 13 amino acids. The germline V gene has CDR1 SQVTM and CDR2 ANQGSEA. The germline V and J ends were trimmed by 3 bases and 8 bases, with 16 bases remaining between them. Written as DNA, the CDR3 is TGCAGCGTTGAGGCCCCTACAAGGGCAGGCTACACCTTC. Its translation is CSVEAPTRAGYTF. The entire variable domain, with the rest obtained from reference TRBV29-1 and TRBJ1-2, is as follows: SAVISQKPSRDICQRGTSLTIQCQVDSQVTMMFWYRQQPGQSLTLIATANQGSEATYESGFVIDKFPISRPNLTFSTLTVSNMSPEDSSIYLCSVEAPTRAGYTFGSGTRLTVV.

This clonotype was seen only a few times. J is TRBJ1-2 and V is TRBV18; D remains unclear. V lost 6 bases and J 6 bases, leaving 20 bases between the germline ends. The CDR3 runs 15 residues. Germline loops: CDR1 KGHSH, CDR2 LQKENI. The CDR3 nucleotides are TGTGCCAGCTCCCCAAGTGAGCAGTCAAGGCATGGCTACACCTTC. This encodes CASSPSEQSRHGYTF.

This chain connects TRBV6-5 to TRBJ2-5; tentative D call: TRBD2 (5 bases). Between the trimmed V and J ends, which lost 2 bases and 5 bases, there was a span of 12 bases. Looked up from germline, CDR1 is MNHEY and CDR2 is SVGAGI. This CDR3 is 14 amino acids long. The CDR3 DNA sequence: TGTGCCAGCAGTTACGTACGGGGAAGCGAGACCCAGTACTTC. Amino acids: CASSYVRGSETQYF.